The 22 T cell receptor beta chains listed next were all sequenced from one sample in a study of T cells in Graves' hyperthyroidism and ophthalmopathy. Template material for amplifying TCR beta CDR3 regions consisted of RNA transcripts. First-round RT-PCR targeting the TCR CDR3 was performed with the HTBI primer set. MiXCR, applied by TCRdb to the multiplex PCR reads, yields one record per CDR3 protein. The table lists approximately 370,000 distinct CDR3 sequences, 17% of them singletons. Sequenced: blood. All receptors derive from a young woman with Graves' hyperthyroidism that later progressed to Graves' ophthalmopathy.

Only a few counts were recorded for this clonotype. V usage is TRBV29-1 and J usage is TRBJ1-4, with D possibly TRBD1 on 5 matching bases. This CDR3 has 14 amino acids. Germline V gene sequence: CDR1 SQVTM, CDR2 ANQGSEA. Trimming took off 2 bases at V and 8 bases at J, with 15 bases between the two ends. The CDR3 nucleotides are TGCAGCGTTGAAATATCCAGGGAGGCCGAAAAACTGTTTTTT. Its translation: CSVEISREAEKLFF.

In DNA, the CDR3 is TGTGCCAGTCGAGTAGGGGGGGCTGGGGCCAACGTCCTGACTTTC. Its protein is CASRVGGAGANVLTF. This sequence joins TRBV19 and TRBJ2-6; TRBD2 might be the D (7 bases). The CDR3 is made up of 15 amino acids. Trimming took 8 bases from V and 2 from J, leaving 13 bases between them. Germline V gene lookup returns CDR1 LNHDA and CDR2 SQIVND (reference sequence).

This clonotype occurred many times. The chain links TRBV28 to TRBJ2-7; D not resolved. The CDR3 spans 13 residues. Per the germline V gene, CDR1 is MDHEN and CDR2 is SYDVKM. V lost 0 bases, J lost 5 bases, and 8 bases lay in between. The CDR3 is CASSLWAGDEQYF. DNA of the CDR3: TGTGCCAGCAGTTTATGGGCCGGCGACGAGCAGTACTTC.

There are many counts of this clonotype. Here the CDR3 DNA reads TGTGCCAGCAGTTTATACGGACAGAACACTGAAGCTTTCTTT. It translates to CASSLYGQNTEAFF. This chain uses TRBV27 with TRBJ1-1; possibly TRBD1 for D (5 bases). The CDR3 runs to 14 residues. The ends were cut back, 1 base at V and 1 base at J, with 7 bases in the middle. Germline lookup yields CDR1 MNHEY and CDR2 SMNVEV (reference sequence).

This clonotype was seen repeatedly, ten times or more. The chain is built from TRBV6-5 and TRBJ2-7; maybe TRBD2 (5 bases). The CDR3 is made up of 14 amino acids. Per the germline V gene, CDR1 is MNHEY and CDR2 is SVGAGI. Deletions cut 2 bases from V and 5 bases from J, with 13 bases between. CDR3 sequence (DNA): TGTGCCAGCAGTTACGACGGGATCGGCGACGAGCAGTACTTC. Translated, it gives CASSYDGIGDEQYF.

Here the CDR3 DNA reads TGTGCCAGCTCACCACTGGCGGGAGGCGAGCAGTTCTTC. Amino acids: CASSPLAGGEQFF. The rearrangement joins TRBV18 to TRBJ2-1; 8 positions match TRBD2. Germline-derived CDR1 and CDR2 are KGHSH and LQKENI. The CDR3 runs 13 residues. The V gene end was trimmed by 1 base and the J gene end by 10 bases; junction bases not matched to a gene: 3.

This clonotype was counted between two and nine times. The CDR3 sequence is CASSLEGQGVFYEQYF. The CDR3 region has the DNA TGTGCCAGCAGCTTGGAGGGACAGGGGGTCTTCTACGAGCAGTACTTC. J is TRBJ2-7 and V is TRBV5-6, with 11 bases identical to TRBD1. Losses at the gene ends were 0 bases for V and 3 bases for J; bases not matched to a gene: 5. Germline-derived CDR1 and CDR2 are SGHDT and YYEEEE. CDR3 size: 16 residues.

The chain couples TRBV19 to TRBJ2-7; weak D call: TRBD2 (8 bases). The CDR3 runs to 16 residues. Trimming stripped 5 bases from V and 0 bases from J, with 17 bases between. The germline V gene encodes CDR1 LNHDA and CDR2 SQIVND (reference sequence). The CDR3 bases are TGTGCCAGTAGTCGGGGGGGGACAGACCACTCCTACGAGCAGTACTTC. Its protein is CASSRGGTDHSYEQYF. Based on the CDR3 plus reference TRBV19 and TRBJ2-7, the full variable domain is DGGITQSPKYLFRKEGQNVTLSCEQNLNHDAMYWYRQDPGQGLRLIYYSQIVNDFQKGDIAEGYSVSREKKESFPLTVTSAQKNPTAFYLCASSRGGTDHSYEQYFGPGTRLTVT.

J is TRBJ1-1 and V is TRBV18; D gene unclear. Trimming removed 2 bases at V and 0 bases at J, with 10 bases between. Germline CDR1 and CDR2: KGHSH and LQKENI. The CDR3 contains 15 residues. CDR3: CASSPETLMNTEAFF. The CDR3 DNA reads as TGTGCCAGCTCACCAGAGACACTCATGAACACTGAAGCTTTCTTT.

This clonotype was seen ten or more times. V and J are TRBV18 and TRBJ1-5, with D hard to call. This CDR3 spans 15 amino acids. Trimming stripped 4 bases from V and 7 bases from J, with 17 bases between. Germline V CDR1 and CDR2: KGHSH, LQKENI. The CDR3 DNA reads TGTGCCAGCTCACGTTCTGGGTCAGTGAGCCAGCCCCAGCATTTT. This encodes CASSRSGSVSQPQHF.

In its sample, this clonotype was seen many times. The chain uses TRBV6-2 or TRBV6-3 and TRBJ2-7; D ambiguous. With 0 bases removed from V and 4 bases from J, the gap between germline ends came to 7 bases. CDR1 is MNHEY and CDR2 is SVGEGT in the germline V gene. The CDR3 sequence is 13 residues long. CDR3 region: CASSYSIGYEQYF. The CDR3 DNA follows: TGTGCCAGCAGTTACTCGATAGGATACGAGCAGTACTTC.

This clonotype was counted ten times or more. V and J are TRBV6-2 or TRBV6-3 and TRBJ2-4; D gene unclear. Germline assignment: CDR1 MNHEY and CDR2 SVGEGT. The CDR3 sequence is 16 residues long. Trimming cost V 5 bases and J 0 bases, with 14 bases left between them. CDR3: CASSNTYSRAKNIQYF. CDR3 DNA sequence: TGTGCCAGCAGTAACACTTACTCGAGAGCCAAAAACATTCAGTACTTC.

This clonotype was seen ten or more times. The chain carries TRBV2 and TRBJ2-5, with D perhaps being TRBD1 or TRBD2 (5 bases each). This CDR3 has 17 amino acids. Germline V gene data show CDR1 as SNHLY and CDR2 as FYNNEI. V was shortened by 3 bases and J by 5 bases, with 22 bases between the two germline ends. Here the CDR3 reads CASSEVAVGWGSETQYF. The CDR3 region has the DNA TGTGCCAGCAGTGAGGTAGCTGTAGGGTGGGGGTCGGAGACCCAGTACTTC.

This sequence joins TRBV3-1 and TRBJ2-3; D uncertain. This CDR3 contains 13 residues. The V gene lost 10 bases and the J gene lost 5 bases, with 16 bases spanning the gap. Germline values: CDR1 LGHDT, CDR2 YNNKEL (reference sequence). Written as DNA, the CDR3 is TGTGCCATCTCGAGGACGTCACGAGATACGCAGTATTTT. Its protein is CAISRTSRDTQYF.

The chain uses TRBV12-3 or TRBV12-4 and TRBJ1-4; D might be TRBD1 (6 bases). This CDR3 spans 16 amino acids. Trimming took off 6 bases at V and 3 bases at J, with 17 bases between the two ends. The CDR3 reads CASSPWGAQSNEKLFF. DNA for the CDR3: TGTGCCAGCAGCCCCTGGGGGGCGCAGTCTAATGAAAAACTGTTTTTT.

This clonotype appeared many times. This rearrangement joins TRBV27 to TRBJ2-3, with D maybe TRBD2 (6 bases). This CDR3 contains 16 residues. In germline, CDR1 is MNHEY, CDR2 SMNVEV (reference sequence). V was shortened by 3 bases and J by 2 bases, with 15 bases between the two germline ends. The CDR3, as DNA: TGTGCCAGCAGTTTGCTAGCGACTCAATACACAGATACGCAGTATTTT. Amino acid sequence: CASSLLATQYTDTQYF.

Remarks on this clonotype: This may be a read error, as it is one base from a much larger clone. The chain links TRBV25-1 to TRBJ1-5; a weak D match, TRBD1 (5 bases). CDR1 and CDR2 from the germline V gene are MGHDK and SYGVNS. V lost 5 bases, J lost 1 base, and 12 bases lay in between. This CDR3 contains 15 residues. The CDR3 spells CASSPGRASNQPQHF. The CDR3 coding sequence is TGTGCCAGCAGTCCCGGCAGGGCAAGCAATCAGCCCCAGCATTTT.

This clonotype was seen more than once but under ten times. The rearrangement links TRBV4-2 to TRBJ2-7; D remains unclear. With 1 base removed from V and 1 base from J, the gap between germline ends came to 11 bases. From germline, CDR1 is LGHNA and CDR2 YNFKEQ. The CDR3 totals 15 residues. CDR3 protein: CASSQAETISYEQYF. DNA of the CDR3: TGTGCCAGCAGCCAAGCCGAAACCATTTCCTACGAGCAGTACTTC.

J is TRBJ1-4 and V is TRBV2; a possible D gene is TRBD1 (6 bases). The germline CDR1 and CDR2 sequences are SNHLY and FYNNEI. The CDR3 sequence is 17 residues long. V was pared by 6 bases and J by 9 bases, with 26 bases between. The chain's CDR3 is CASRRGTEAISNQKLFF. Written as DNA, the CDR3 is TGTGCCAGCAGAAGGGGGACGGAAGCGATTTCGAATCAAAAACTGTTTTTT.

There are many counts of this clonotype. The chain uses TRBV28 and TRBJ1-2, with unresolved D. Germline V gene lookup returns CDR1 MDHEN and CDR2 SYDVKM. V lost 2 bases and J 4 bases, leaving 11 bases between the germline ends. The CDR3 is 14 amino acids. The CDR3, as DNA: TGTGCCAGCAGTTTAGGGCCTGGTGCCTATGGCTACACCTTC. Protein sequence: CASSLGPGAYGYTF.

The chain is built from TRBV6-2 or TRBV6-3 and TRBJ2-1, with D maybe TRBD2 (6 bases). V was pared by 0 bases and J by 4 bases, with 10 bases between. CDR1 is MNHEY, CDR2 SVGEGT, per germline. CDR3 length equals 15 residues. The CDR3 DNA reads TGTGCCAGCAGTTACTCTCTAGCGAGTTACAATGAGCAGTTCTTC. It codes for CASSYSLASYNEQFF.

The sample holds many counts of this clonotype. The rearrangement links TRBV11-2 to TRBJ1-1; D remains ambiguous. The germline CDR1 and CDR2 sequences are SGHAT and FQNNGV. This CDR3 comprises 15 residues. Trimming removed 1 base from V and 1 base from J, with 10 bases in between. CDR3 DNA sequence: TGTGCCAGCAGCTTAGGTCTCTACGGGAACACTGAAGCTTTCTTT. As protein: CASSLGLYGNTEAFF. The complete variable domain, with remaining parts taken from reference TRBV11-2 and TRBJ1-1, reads EAGVAQSPRYKIIEKRQSVAFWCNPISGHATLYWYQQILGQGPKLLIQFQNNGVVDDSQLPKDRFSAERLKGVDSTLKIQPAKLEDSAVYLCASSLGLYGNTEAFFGQGTRLTVV.